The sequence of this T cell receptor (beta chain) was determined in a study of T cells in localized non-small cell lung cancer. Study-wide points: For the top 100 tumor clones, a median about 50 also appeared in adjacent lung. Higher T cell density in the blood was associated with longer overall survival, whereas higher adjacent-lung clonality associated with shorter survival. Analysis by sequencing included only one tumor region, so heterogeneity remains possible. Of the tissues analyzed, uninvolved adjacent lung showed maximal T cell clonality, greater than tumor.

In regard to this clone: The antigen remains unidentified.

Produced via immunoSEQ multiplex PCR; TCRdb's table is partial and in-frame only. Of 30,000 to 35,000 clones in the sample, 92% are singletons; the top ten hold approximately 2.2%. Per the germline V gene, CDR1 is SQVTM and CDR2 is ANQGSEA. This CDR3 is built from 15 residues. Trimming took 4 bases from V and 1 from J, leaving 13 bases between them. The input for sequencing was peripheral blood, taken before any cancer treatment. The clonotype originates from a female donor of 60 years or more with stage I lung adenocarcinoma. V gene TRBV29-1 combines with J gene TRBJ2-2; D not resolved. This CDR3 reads CSVVLGFRNTGELFF. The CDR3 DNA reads TGCAGCGTTGTTTTAGGGTTTAGGAACACCGGGGAGCTGTTTTTT.